These T cell receptor beta chains were read from a single sample in a study of T-cell memory formation after mild COVID-19. TCRdb redid the calling of the 5' RACE reads with MiXCR, one entry per CDR3 protein. The sample lists hundreds of thousands of distinct CDR3 sequences, approximately 15% occurring once. Specimen: PBMCs or a T cell subset sorted from them (not recorded which). The receptors derive from a man younger than 35 who had mild COVID-19 (a few samples of this study predate the infection). Cell type and time point are not known. Both conserved end residues are part of each CDR3. The D gene is left open where the match is weak. Expanded clones get a size class; other rows say once, few or many, or leave the size out.

TGTGCCAGCAGCTGGGGTAGATTGACTAATGAAAAACTGTTTTTT	CASSWGRLTNEKLFF	TRBJ1-4	NA	TRBV5-6	NA
TGTGCCAGCAGCTCGGACGGCTACGAGCAGTACTTC	CASSSDGYEQYF	TRBJ2-7	few	TRBV7-9	NA
TGTGCCAGCAGCTTAGTGTCTAGCGGGGGGCCCCCGTTCTTC	CASSLVSSGGPPFF	TRBJ2-1	NA	TRBV7-6	TRBD2
TGTGCCAGCAAGAGTGTCGGGGGGACAGATACGCAGTATTTT	CASKSVGGTDTQYF	TRBJ2-3	NA	TRBV27	TRBD2
TGCGCCAGCAGCTCGCACCCCCGACAAGAAGGGGGAAGGACAGATACGCAGTATTTT	CASSSHPRQEGGRTDTQYF	TRBJ2-3	few	TRBV5-1	NA
TGTGCCAGCAGCCAAGGGGCTAGCGGGGGGGCCGCCAATGAGCAGTTCTTC	CASSQGASGGAANEQFF	TRBJ2-1	NA	TRBV4-2	TRBD2
TGCGCCAGCAGCTTGGGGGACTTTTACAATGAGCAGTTCTTC	CASSLGDFYNEQFF	TRBJ2-1	NA	TRBV5-1	NA
TGTGCCAGCAGCTTGGGTACAGGGAACGGTGAAGCTTTCTTT	CASSLGTGNGEAFF	TRBJ1-1	NA	TRBV7-2	NA
TGTGCCAGTAGTCTGGGGACTAGCGGGTCTCTGGATACGCAGTATTTT	CASSLGTSGSLDTQYF	TRBJ2-3	NA	TRBV19	TRBD2
TGTGCCAGCAGCCGGGTAGGGGCGAACACTGAAGCTTTCTTT	CASSRVGANTEAFF	TRBJ1-1	few	TRBV4-2	NA
TGTGCCAGCAGCTTGAGGCCCGGCTACGAGCAGTACTTC	CASSLRPGYEQYF	TRBJ2-7	few	TRBV7-3	NA
TGTGCCAGCAGCTGGGTCACTAGCGGGGGAAATGAGCAGTTCTTC	CASSWVTSGGNEQFF	TRBJ2-1	few	TRBV7-2	TRBD2
TGCAGCGTTGAATCCGGGTCTTACTATGGCTACACCTTC	CSVESGSYYGYTF	TRBJ1-2	few	TRBV29-1	NA
TGCAGTGCAGGACGAGGCAACAATGAGCAGTTCTTC	CSAGRGNNEQFF	TRBJ2-1	few	TRBV20-1	NA
TGTGCCAGCAGAGGGGGACAGGGCAATCAGCCCCAGCATTTT	CASRGGQGNQPQHF	TRBJ1-5	NA	TRBV12-3/TRBV12-4	TRBD1
TGTGCTAGTTCGACTAGCGGGGGTTACCGTACGCAGTATTTT	CASSTSGGYRTQYF	TRBJ2-3	NA	TRBV12-5	TRBD2
TGCAGTGCTGGAAGCCCTAGCTCTGGTACGCAGTATTTT	CSAGSPSSGTQYF	TRBJ2-3	many	TRBV20-1	NA
TGTGCCAGCAGCTTGCAAGGACAGGGGCTCTTCGGCACTAATGAAAAACTGTTTTTT	CASSLQGQGLFGTNEKLFF	TRBJ1-4	large	TRBV5-6	TRBD1
TGTGCCAGCAGCTTAATGGGCAGGGCATACACAGATACGCAGTATTTT	CASSLMGRAYTDTQYF	TRBJ2-3	NA	TRBV7-3	NA
TGTGCCAGCAGCGTAGGGAAGGCCTATAATTCACCCCTCCACTTT	CASSVGKAYNSPLHF	TRBJ1-6	few	TRBV9	NA
TGTGCCAGCAGAGAGGGCCAGCCCCAGCATTTT	CASREGQPQHF	TRBJ1-5	few	TRBV6-6	NA
TGCAGTGCTACCCCTGGGTGGGCAGGAGAGACCCAGTACTTC	CSATPGWAGETQYF	TRBJ2-5	few	TRBV20-1	NA
TGTGCCATCAAGCAGGGGGCGGGTGGAAACACCATATATTTT	CAIKQGAGGNTIYF	TRBJ1-3	few	TRBV10-3	TRBD1
TGTGCCAGCAGTTACATAGGGTACTATGGCTACACCTTC	CASSYIGYYGYTF	TRBJ1-2	NA	TRBV6-5	NA
TGTGCCAGCAGTTACGGGCCCCCGGGACAGGGGGCGCGGGGCTACACCTTC	CASSYGPPGQGARGYTF	TRBJ1-2	few	TRBV6-6	TRBD1
TGTGCCAGCAGCCAGCACTCAAGTACGGCCGATTCACCCCTCCACTTT	CASSQHSSTADSPLHF	TRBJ1-6	many	TRBV11-1	NA
TGTGCCAGCTCACCCGGCGCAAGGATTGATAATTCACCCCTCCACTTT	CASSPGARIDNSPLHF	TRBJ1-6	few	TRBV18	NA
TGTGCCAGCTCTCGCGGACAGAACACCGGGGAGCTGTTTTTT	CASSRGQNTGELFF	TRBJ2-2	many	TRBV18	NA
TGTGCCACCTCTCCTAGGAAGGAGGCAGATACGCAGTATTTT	CATSPRKEADTQYF	TRBJ2-3	NA	TRBV15	NA
TGTGCCAGCTCACCGGGCTTACTGAACACTGAAGCTTTCTTT	CASSPGLLNTEAFF	TRBJ1-1	NA	TRBV18	NA
TGTGCCAGCAGTTACGGAACGGTTAGTGAAGCTTTCTTT	CASSYGTVSEAFF	TRBJ1-1	few	TRBV6-2/TRBV6-3	NA
TGTGCCAGCAGCTTAGGGGACAGGGTCGAGCAGTACTTC	CASSLGDRVEQYF	TRBJ2-7	NA	TRBV7-9	TRBD1
TGTGCCAGCAATCCAGGGGCTACAACTAATGAAAAACTGTTTTTT	CASNPGATTNEKLFF	TRBJ1-4	few	TRBV12-3/TRBV12-4	NA
TGCGCCAGCAGCTTGGATGGGGATTCGGATGGCTACACCTTC	CASSLDGDSDGYTF	TRBJ1-2	few	TRBV5-1	NA
TGCGCCAGCAGCCAAGAAGCGGGGTCTAGCACAGATACGCAGTATTTT	CASSQEAGSSTDTQYF	TRBJ2-3	few	TRBV4-1	TRBD2
TGTGCCAGCAGTGTACTAGCAATGGCCGGGGAGCTGTTTTTT	CASSVLAMAGELFF	TRBJ2-2	NA	TRBV6-1	NA
TGTGCCAGCAGTTTTAAAGTCGGGGCAACGAACACCGGGGAGCTGTTTTTT	CASSFKVGATNTGELFF	TRBJ2-2	NA	TRBV28	NA
TGTGCCAGTCCGACAGCCTCGAACACTGAAGCTTTCTTT	CASPTASNTEAFF	TRBJ1-1	NA	TRBV30	NA
TGCGCCAGCAGACAACCGCTATTACCTTCTAGCACAGATACGCAGTATTTT	CASRQPLLPSSTDTQYF	TRBJ2-3	few	TRBV4-1	NA
TGCAGTGCTAGAGATTTGACAGGGGGGTACAATGAGCAGTTCTTC	CSARDLTGGYNEQFF	TRBJ2-1	NA	TRBV20-1	TRBD1
TGTGCCAGCTCACCTCCCTCTCTAGCTGACACCTACGAGCAGTACTTC	CASSPPSLADTYEQYF	TRBJ2-7	few	TRBV18	NA
TGCAGCGTTGGGGGGCTAGGGAGCAATCAGCCCCAGCATTTT	CSVGGLGSNQPQHF	TRBJ1-5	NA	TRBV29-1	NA
TGTGCCAGCAGTTACCCAATCCTACAGGGTGACTATGGCTACACCTTC	CASSYPILQGDYGYTF	TRBJ1-2	NA	TRBV6-5	NA
TGTGCCAGCAGTTATGGGACCACGAACACTGAAGCTTTCTTT	CASSYGTTNTEAFF	TRBJ1-1	few	TRBV6-2/TRBV6-3	NA
TGTGCCAGCAGCTTAATGTCACTTAGGACCGAAACTAACTATGGCTACACCTTC	CASSLMSLRTETNYGYTF	TRBJ1-2	NA	TRBV7-2	NA
TGTGCCAGCAGTTTCGAGGGGGCTACAACCGGGGAGCTGTTTTTT	CASSFEGATTGELFF	TRBJ2-2	NA	TRBV12-3/TRBV12-4	TRBD1
TGTGCCAGCAGCACGGGACAGCGTAACTATGGCTACACCTTC	CASSTGQRNYGYTF	TRBJ1-2	NA	TRBV5-5	TRBD1